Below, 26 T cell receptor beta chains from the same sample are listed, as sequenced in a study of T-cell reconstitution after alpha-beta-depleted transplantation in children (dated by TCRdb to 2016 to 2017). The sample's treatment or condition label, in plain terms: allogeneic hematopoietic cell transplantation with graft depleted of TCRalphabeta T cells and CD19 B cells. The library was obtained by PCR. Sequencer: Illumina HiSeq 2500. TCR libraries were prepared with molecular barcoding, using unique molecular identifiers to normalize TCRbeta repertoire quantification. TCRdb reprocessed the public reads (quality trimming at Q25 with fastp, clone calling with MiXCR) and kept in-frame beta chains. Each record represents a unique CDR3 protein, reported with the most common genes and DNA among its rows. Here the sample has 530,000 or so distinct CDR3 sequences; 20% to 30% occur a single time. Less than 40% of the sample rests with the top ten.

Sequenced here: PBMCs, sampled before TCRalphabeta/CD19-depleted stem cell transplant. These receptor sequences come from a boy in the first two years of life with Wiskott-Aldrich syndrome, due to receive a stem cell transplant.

This CDR3 reads CSVVPITDTQYF. Written as DNA, the CDR3 is TGCAGCGTTGTACCAATTACAGATACGCAGTATTTT. The chain recombines TRBV29-1 with TRBJ2-3; D gene uncertain. CDR1 SQVTM and CDR2 ANQGSEA come from the germline V gene. With 4 bases removed from V and 3 bases from J, the gap between germline ends came to 8 bases. The CDR3 length is 12 residues.

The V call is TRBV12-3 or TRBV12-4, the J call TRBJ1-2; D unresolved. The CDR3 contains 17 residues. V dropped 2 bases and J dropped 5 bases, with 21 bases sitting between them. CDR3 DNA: TGTGCCAGCAGTTTATTTTTCGAGGTCGGGCAGAAATATGGCTACACCTTC. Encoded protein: CASSLFFEVGQKYGYTF.

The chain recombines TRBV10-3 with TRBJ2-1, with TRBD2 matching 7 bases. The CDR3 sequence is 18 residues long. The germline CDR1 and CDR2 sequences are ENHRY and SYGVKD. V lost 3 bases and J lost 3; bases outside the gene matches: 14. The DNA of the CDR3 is TGTGCCATCAGTGATAACCGGGAGGTCACCAGAAACTACAATGAGCAGTTCTTC. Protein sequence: CAISDNREVTRNYNEQFF.

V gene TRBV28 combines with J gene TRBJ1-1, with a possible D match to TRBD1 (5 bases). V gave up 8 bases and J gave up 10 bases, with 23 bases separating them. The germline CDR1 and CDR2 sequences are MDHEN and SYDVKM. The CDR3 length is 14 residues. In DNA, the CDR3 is TGTGCCAGCCGGGAGACAGCCGTATTTTTGGGAGCTTTCTTT. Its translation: CASRETAVFLGAFF. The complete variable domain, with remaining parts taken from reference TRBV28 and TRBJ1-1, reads DVKVTQSSRYLVKRTGEKVFLECVQDMDHENMFWYRQDPGLGLRLIYFSYDVKMKEKGDIPEGYSVSREKKERFSLILESASTNQTSMYLCASRETAVFLGAFFGQGTRLTVV.

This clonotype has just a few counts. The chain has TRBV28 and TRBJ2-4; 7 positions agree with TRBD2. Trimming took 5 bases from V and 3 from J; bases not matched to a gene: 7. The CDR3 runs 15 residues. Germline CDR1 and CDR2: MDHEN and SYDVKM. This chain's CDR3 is CASSAGLVHKNIQYF. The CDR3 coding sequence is TGTGCCAGCAGTGCTGGACTAGTCCACAAAAACATTCAGTACTTC.

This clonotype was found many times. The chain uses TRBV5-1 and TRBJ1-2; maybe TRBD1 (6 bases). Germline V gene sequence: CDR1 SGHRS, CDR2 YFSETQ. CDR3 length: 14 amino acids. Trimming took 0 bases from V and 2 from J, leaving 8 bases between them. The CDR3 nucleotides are TGCGCCAGCAGCTTGGCAGGACAGAACTATGGCTACACCTTC. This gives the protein CASSLAGQNYGYTF. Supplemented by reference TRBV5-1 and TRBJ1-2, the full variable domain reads KAGVTQTPRYLIKTRGQQVTLSCSPISGHRSVSWYQQTPGQGLQFLFEYFSETQRNKGNFPGRFSGRQFSNSRSEMNVSTLELGDSALYLCASSLAGQNYGYTFGSGTRLTVV.

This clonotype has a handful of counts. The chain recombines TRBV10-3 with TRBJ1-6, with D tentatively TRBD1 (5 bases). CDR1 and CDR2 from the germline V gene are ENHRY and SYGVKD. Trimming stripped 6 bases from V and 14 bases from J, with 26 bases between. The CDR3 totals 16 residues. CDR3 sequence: CAISASGTRNEEALHF. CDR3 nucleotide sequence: TGTGCCATCAGCGCATCCGGGACCCGTAACGAGGAGGCCCTCCACTTT.

DNA of the CDR3: TGTGCCAGCAGTTTAGCCTCGGACAGGTCTAATGGCTACACCTTC. Protein product: CASSLASDRSNGYTF. The gene calls are TRBV12-3 or TRBV12-4 and TRBJ1-2, with TRBD1 identical over 7 bases. The CDR3 extends over 15 amino acids. J gave up 6 bases and V 0 bases, and 7 bases lay outside the gene matches.

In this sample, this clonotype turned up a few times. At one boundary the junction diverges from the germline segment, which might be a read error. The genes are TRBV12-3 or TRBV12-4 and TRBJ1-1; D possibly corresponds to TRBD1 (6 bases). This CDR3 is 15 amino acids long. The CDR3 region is CASSSSGVAGTEAFF. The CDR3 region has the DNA TGTGCCAGCAGCTCGTCAGGGGTAGCGGGCACTGAAGCTTTTTTT.

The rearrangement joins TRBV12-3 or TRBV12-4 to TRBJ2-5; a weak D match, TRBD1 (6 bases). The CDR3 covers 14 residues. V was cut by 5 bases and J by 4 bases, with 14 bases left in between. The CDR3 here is CASSRTGLGETQYF. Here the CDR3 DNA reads TGTGCCAGCAGTCGTACAGGGTTGGGAGAGACCCAGTACTTC.

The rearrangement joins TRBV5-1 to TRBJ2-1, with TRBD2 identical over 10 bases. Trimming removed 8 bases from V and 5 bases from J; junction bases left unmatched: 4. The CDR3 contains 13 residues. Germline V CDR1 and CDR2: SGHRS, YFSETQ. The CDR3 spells CARGTSDHNEQFF. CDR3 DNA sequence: TGCGCCAGGGGGACTAGCGACCACAATGAGCAGTTCTTC.

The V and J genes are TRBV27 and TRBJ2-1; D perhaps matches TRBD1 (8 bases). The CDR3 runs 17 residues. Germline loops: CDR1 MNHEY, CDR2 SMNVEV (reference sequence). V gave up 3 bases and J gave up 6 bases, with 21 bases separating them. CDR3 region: CASSLTTRQGRGNEQFF. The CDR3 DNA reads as TGTGCCAGCAGTTTGACCACCAGACAGGGGAGGGGCAATGAGCAGTTCTTC.

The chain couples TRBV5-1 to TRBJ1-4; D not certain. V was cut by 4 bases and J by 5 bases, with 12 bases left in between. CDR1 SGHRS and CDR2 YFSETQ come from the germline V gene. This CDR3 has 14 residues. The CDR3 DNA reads TGCGCCAGCAGCCCAGAGGCGGGAAATGAAAAACTGTTTTTT. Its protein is CASSPEAGNEKLFF.

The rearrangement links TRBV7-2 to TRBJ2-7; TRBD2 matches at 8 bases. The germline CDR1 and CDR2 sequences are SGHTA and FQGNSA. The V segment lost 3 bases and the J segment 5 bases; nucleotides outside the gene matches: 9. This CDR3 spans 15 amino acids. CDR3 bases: TGTGCCAGCAGCTTTATTAGCGGGGTCCGTCACGAGCAGTACTTC. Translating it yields CASSFISGVRHEQYF.

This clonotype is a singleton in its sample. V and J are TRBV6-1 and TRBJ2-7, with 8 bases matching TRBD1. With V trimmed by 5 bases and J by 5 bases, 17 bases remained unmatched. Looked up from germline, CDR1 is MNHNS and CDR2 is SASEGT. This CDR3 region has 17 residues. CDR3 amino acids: CASSTTGTGYLLDEQYF. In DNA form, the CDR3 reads TGTGCCAGCAGTACCACCGGGACAGGCTATCTGTTAGACGAGCAGTACTTC.

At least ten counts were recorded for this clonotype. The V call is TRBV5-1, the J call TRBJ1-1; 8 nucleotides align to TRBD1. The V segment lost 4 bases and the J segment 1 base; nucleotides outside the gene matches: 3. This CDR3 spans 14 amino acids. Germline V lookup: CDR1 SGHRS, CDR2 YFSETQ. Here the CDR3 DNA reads TGCGCCAGCAGCGTTACAGGGGGGAACACTGAAGCTTTCTTT. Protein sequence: CASSVTGGNTEAFF.

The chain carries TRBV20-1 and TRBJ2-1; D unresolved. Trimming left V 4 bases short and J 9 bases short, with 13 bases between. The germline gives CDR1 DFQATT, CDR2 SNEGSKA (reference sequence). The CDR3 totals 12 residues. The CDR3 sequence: CSANPMGAEQFF. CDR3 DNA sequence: TGCAGTGCTAACCCCATGGGTGCTGAGCAGTTCTTC.

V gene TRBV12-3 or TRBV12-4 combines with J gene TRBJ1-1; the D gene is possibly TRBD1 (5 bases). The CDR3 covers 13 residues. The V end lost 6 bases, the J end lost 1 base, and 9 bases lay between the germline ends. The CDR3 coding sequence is TGTGCCAGCAGCGCCGGACAGAACACTGAAGCTTTCTTT. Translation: CASSAGQNTEAFF.

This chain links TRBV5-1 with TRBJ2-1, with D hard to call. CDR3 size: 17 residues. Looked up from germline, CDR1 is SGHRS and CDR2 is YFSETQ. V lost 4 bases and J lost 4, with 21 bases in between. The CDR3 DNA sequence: TGCGCCAGCAGCGTAGGACCGTGGTTGGACCCGTACAATGAGCAGTTCTTC. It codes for CASSVGPWLDPYNEQFF. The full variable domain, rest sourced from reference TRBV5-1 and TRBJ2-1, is KAGVTQTPRYLIKTRGQQVTLSCSPISGHRSVSWYQQTPGQGLQFLFEYFSETQRNKGNFPGRFSGRQFSNSRSEMNVSTLELGDSALYLCASSVGPWLDPYNEQFFGPGTRLTVL.

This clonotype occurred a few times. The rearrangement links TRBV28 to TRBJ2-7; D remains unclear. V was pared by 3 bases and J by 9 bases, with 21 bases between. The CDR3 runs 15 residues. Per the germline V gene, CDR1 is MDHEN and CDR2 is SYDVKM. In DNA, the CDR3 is TGTGCCAGCAGTTTTTGGACCGAAATTAAGATCGTGCAGTACTTC. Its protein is CASSFWTEIKIVQYF.

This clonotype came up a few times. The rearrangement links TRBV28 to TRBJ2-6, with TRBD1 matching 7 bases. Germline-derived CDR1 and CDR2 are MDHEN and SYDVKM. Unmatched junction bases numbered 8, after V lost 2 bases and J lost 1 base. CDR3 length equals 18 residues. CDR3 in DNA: TGTGCCAGCAGTTTAGTGGACAGGAGGAGTTCTGGGGCCAACGTCCTGACTTTC. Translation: CASSLVDRRSSGANVLTF.

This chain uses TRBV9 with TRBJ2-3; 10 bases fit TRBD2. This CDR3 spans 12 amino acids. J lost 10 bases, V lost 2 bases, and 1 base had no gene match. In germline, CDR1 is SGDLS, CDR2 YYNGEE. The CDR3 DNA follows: TGTGCCAGCAGCGTTGGGACTAGCGCGCAGTATTTT. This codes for CASSVGTSAQYF.

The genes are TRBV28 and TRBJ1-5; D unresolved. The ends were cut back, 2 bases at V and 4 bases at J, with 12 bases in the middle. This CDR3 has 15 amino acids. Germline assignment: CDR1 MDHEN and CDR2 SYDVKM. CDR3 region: CASSLVSRDNQPQHF. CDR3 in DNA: TGTGCCAGCAGTTTAGTTAGCAGAGATAATCAGCCCCAGCATTTT.

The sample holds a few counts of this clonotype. The CDR3 coding sequence is TGTGCCAGCAGCCTAAAGCGGGGCCCCTACAATGAGCAGTTCTTC. This encodes CASSLKRGPYNEQFF. The genes are TRBV14 and TRBJ2-1; 7 bases fit TRBD2. Per the germline V gene, CDR1 is SGHDN and CDR2 is FVKESK. This CDR3 comprises 15 residues. The junction had 5 bases not matched to a gene; V was cut back by 4 bases and J by 2 bases.

This CDR3 reads CSAREAGAINQPQHF. The DNA for the CDR3 is TGCAGTGCTAGAGAGGCAGGGGCCATCAATCAGCCCCAGCATTTT. The chain combines TRBV20-1 with TRBJ1-5; D might be TRBD1 (6 bases). The germline gives CDR1 DFQATT, CDR2 SNEGSKA (reference sequence). V was trimmed by 0 bases and J by 3 bases, leaving 12 bases between them. The CDR3 covers 15 residues.

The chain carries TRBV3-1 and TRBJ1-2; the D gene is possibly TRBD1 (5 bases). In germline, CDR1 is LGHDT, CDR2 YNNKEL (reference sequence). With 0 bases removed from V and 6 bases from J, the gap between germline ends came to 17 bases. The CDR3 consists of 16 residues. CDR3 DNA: TGTGCCAGCAGCCAAGATAACTGGCAGGGACTGGATGGCTACACCTTC. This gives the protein CASSQDNWQGLDGYTF.